The 16 T cell receptor beta chains in this list originate from one sample, sequenced in a study of technical replicates of blood from a few donors (dated by TCRdb to about 2017). Library prep was done by the immunoSEQ multiplex PCR assay. Imported from immuneACCESS, the table was reduced by TCRdb to in-frame sequences with V and J called. These copies leave out some clones; in studies compared against another copy, an unresolved V gene accounts for under half, and the cause of the remainder is not known. In this sample the table shows tens of thousands of clones, around nine tenths of which occur a single time. About 0.23% of the sample is taken by the ten largest. Input material: T cells isolated from PBMCs. The receptors originated from a human donor in good health.

This rearrangement joins TRBV5-1 to TRBJ2-7, with D tentatively TRBD2 (6 bases). From germline, CDR1 is SGHRS and CDR2 YFSETQ. This CDR3 spans 16 amino acids. Between the trimmed V and J ends, which lost 3 bases and 2 bases, there was a span of 18 bases. This CDR3 is CASSSFRGLGPYEQYF. CDR3 DNA sequence: TGCGCCAGCAGCTCTTTTCGGGGACTGGGACCCTACGAGCAGTACTTC.

The V call is TRBV6-1, the J call TRBJ2-7, with D unclear. The germline V gene encodes CDR1 MNHNS and CDR2 SASEGT. The V and J ends lost 2 bases and 0 bases respectively, with 8 bases between them. The CDR3 runs to 14 residues. CDR3: CASSEWRSSYEQYF. The CDR3 DNA follows: TGTGCCAGCAGTGAATGGCGGAGCTCCTACGAGCAGTACTTC.

The chain has TRBV6-4 and TRBJ2-7; possible D gene TRBD1, 5 bases. The CDR3 has 14 amino acids. Germline CDR1 and CDR2: MRHNA and SNTAGT. Deletions cut 6 bases from V and 2 bases from J, with 14 bases between. The chain's CDR3 is CASSRALGPYEQYF. CDR3 sequence (DNA): TGTGCCAGCAGCAGGGCCTTAGGGCCCTACGAGCAGTACTTC.

The chain combines TRBV6-5 with TRBJ2-1, with 7 bases aligning to TRBD2. The CDR3 is 14 amino acids. J lost 12 bases, V lost 8 bases, and 16 bases had no gene match. CDR1 is MNHEY and CDR2 is SVGAGI in the germline V gene. DNA for the CDR3: TGTGCCAGCGGGGGTATAGGGCGGGAGATCCGGCAGTTCTTC. It codes for CASGGIGREIRQFF.

The chain uses TRBV6-6 and TRBJ2-4; D unclear. Trimming pared 2 bases from V and 0 bases from J, leaving 5 bases between. Germline CDR1 is MNHNY and CDR2 is SVGAGI (reference sequence). The length of the CDR3 is 14 residues. CDR3 residues: CASSYELAKNIQYF. CDR3 nucleotide sequence: TGTGCCAGCAGTTACGAACTAGCCAAAAACATTCAGTACTTC.

This chain joins TRBV29-1 and TRBJ2-5; 14 bases agree with TRBD2. This CDR3 comprises 14 residues. Germline CDR1 reads SQVTM; CDR2 reads ANQGSEA. V was pared by 4 bases and J by 5 bases, with 3 bases of the junction left unmatched. This chain's CDR3 is CSVGTSGRSETQYF. CDR3 DNA sequence: TGCAGCGTTGGGACTAGCGGGAGGTCGGAGACCCAGTACTTC.

This clone has a handful of counts. This chain connects TRBV5-1 to TRBJ1-4; tentative D call: TRBD1 (6 bases). Germline V CDR1 and CDR2: SGHRS, YFSETQ. Trimming stripped 4 bases from V and 5 bases from J, with 18 bases between. The CDR3 contains 16 residues. The CDR3 DNA reads TGCGCCAGCAGCCTGAGGTCCGGACAGAAGAATGAAAAACTGTTTTTT. This sequence encodes CASSLRSGQKNEKLFF.

The chain has TRBV6-1 and TRBJ1-1, with a tentative D call TRBD1 (5 bases). The CDR3 contains 15 residues. In germline, CDR1 is MNHNS, CDR2 SASEGT. The V and J ends lost 7 bases and 2 bases respectively, with 17 bases between them. The CDR3 nucleotides are TGTGCCAGCATTCCAAGACAGAACTTAAACACTGAAGCTTTCTTT. Translated, it gives CASIPRQNLNTEAFF.

V usage is TRBV30 and J usage is TRBJ1-2, with D maybe TRBD1 (5 bases). V was pared by 4 bases and J by 2 bases, with 14 bases between. The germline V gene has CDR1 GTSNPN and CDR2 SVGIG (reference sequence). The CDR3 is 14 residues long. CDR3 bases: TGTGCCTGGACAGGGACTGTGGGGAACTATGGCTACACCTTC. Residues: CAWTGTVGNYGYTF.

This rearrangement joins TRBV2 to TRBJ1-3; D unclear. The CDR3 length is 14 residues. Germline values: CDR1 SNHLY, CDR2 FYNNEI. With 2 bases removed from V and 3 bases from J, the gap between germline ends came to 8 bases. The chain's CDR3 is CASSELFSGNTIYF. Written as DNA, the CDR3 is TGTGCCAGCAGTGAATTGTTCAGTGGAAACACCATATATTTT.

The chain is built from TRBV5-1 and TRBJ2-7; 9 bases agree with TRBD1. The CDR3 totals 14 residues. Trimming took 3 bases from V and 4 from J; bases not matched to a gene: 5. Germline CDR1 SGHRS, CDR2 YFSETQ. CDR3 bases: TGCGCCAGCAGCTCTGGGGACAGGGCTTACGAGCAGTACTTC. Its protein product is CASSSGDRAYEQYF.

The chain links TRBV2 to TRBJ2-1; possibly TRBD2 for D (5 bases). V was shortened by 7 bases and J by 8 bases, with 15 bases between the two germline ends. In germline, CDR1 is SNHLY, CDR2 FYNNEI. CDR3 length: 13 amino acids. The CDR3 protein is CASNGRRYDEQFF. Here the CDR3 DNA reads TGTGCCAGCAATGGCAGGAGGTACGATGAGCAGTTCTTC.

The J gene is TRBJ2-1, the V gene TRBV27; 10 nucleotides line up with TRBD2. The CDR3 totals 17 residues. Per the germline V gene, CDR1 is MNHEY and CDR2 is SMNVEV (reference sequence). The J segment lost 8 bases and the V segment lost 0 bases, leaving 10 bases of the junction unmatched. The CDR3 bases are TGTGCCAGCAGTTTATCAGTCTCTAGCGGGAGAGGTGATGAGCAGTTCTTC. It is translated as CASSLSVSSGRGDEQFF.

V gene TRBV6-6 combines with J gene TRBJ1-1; unclear D gene. V lost 0 bases and J 3 bases, leaving 11 bases between the germline ends. The CDR3 is made up of 15 amino acids. Germline CDR1 reads MNHNY; CDR2 reads SVGAGI (reference sequence). The CDR3 loop is CASSYSTGWDTEAFF. The CDR3 coding sequence is TGTGCCAGCAGTTACTCGACGGGGTGGGACACTGAAGCTTTCTTT.

The V call is TRBV29-1, the J call TRBJ2-1, with 7 bases lining up with TRBD2. The CDR3 length is 13 residues. Trimming took 4 bases from V and 8 from J; bases not matched to a gene: 8. Germline CDR1 and CDR2: SQVTM and ANQGSEA. CDR3 residues: CSVGGGSFDEQFF. CDR3 DNA: TGCAGCGTTGGGGGCGGGAGTTTCGATGAGCAGTTCTTC.

This CDR3 is CASSEGGTGDEFF. Written as DNA, the CDR3 is TGCGCCAGCAGTGAGGGAGGGACAGGGGACGAGTTCTTC. The chain employs TRBV10-1 and TRBJ2-1; TRBD1 aligns across 10 bases. V lost 2 bases, J lost 14 bases, and 6 bases stayed unmatched. Per germline, CDR1 WNHNN and CDR2 SYGVQD (reference sequence). This CDR3 is built from 13 residues.